A single sample is the source of the 16 T cell receptor beta chains below, sequenced in a study of blood T cell repertoires in COVID-19. Some clones are missing from TCRdb's copy, which holds only in-frame ones; the method was immunoSEQ multiplex PCR. The sample lists 200,000 to 250,000 clones; approximately 80% were seen once. Input material: peripheral blood. Source of these receptors: a woman over 75 with COVID-19, enrolled during active disease.

The V and J genes are TRBV12-5 and TRBJ1-1, with 8 positions matching TRBD1. Germline lookup yields CDR1 LGHNT and CDR2 FRNRAP. CDR3 length: 14 amino acids. V shed 1 base and J 6 bases; nucleotides not matched to a gene: 4. The DNA for the CDR3 is TGTGCTAGTGGTTTGGACAGGGGGTTCGCTGAAGCTTTCTTT. This translates into CASGLDRGFAEAFF.

This clone turned up a few times. The chain is built from TRBV2 and TRBJ1-2; D is unclear. CDR3 length: 14 residues. Per germline, CDR1 SNHLY and CDR2 FYNNEI. The V and J ends lost 1 base and 5 bases respectively, with 11 bases between them. The CDR3: CASSEGRLRYGYTF. CDR3 nucleotides: TGTGCCAGCAGTGAAGGGCGGCTCCGTTATGGCTACACCTTC.

The V and J genes are TRBV7-2 and TRBJ2-5; D might be TRBD1 (5 bases). V lost 5 bases, J lost 4 bases, and 11 bases lay in between. This CDR3 contains 13 residues. Looked up from germline, CDR1 is SGHTA and CDR2 is FQGNSA. This CDR3 reads CASSVQAGETQYF. The CDR3 DNA reads TGTGCCAGCAGCGTACAGGCAGGAGAGACCCAGTACTTC.

V and J are TRBV6-5 and TRBJ1-2; D unclear. Trimming shortened V by 5 bases and J by 2 bases, and 12 bases separated the two germline ends. The CDR3 runs to 14 residues. CDR1 and CDR2 (germline): MNHEY, SVGAGI. CDR3 loop: CASSPSAGNYGYTF. The CDR3 bases are TGTGCCAGCAGTCCGTCAGCCGGGAACTATGGCTACACCTTC.

There are a few counts of this clone. The rearrangement links TRBV27 to TRBJ1-6; maybe TRBD1 (5 bases). Per the germline V gene, CDR1 is MNHEY and CDR2 is SMNVEV (reference sequence). The length of the CDR3 is 15 residues. The germline V and J ends were trimmed by 5 bases and 1 base, with 9 bases remaining between them. CDR3 coding DNA: TGTGCCAGCAGTCCCGGGGGTTCCTATAATTCACCCCTCCACTTT. It is translated as CASSPGGSYNSPLHF.

This sequence joins TRBV5-1 and TRBJ1-1; TRBD1 aligns across 10 bases. CDR1 is SGHRS, CDR2 YFSETQ, per germline. This CDR3 is built from 15 residues. With V trimmed by 4 bases and J by 4 bases, 7 bases remained unmatched. The CDR3 is CASSHGQGGATEAFF. The DNA for the CDR3 is TGCGCCAGCAGCCATGGACAGGGGGGAGCCACTGAAGCTTTCTTT.

In this sample, this clone turned up a few times. The genes are TRBV29-1 and TRBJ1-2; weak D call: TRBD1 (6 bases). Trimming cost V 2 bases and J 4 bases, with 11 bases left between them. CDR3 length: 13 residues. Germline CDR1 reads SQVTM; CDR2 reads ANQGSEA. CDR3 loop: CSVEQGGGYGYTF. CDR3 nucleotide sequence: TGCAGCGTTGAACAGGGAGGGGGCTATGGCTACACCTTC.

The V gene is TRBV28, the J gene TRBJ2-1; 10 bases match TRBD2. The V gene's germline CDR1 is MDHEN and CDR2 SYDVKM. J lost 5 bases, V lost 3 bases, and 4 bases had no gene match. There are 15 residues in the CDR3. The CDR3 coding sequence is TGTGCCAGCAGTTTTTTAGGGACTAGCGACAATGAGCAGTTCTTC. Translation gives CASSFLGTSDNEQFF.

This chain links TRBV19 with TRBJ2-1, with 11 bases aligning to TRBD2. CDR1 and CDR2 from the germline V gene are LNHDA and SQIVND (reference sequence). The length of the CDR3 is 14 residues. V lost 9 bases and J lost 8; bases outside the gene matches: 9. For the CDR3, the DNA is TGTGCCAGCCACCCTAGCGGGAGGTGGGATGAGCAGTTCTTC. Amino acid sequence: CASHPSGRWDEQFF.

This chain links TRBV6-2 or TRBV6-3 with TRBJ2-1; 11 nucleotides match TRBD1. CDR1 is MNHEY, CDR2 SVGEGT, per germline. The CDR3 runs to 18 residues. V trimming: 6 bases; J trimming: 5 bases; junction bases outside the gene matches: 15. CDR3 amino acids: CASSHMASLGQGDNEQFF. DNA for the CDR3: TGTGCCAGCAGCCATATGGCATCATTGGGACAGGGGGACAATGAGCAGTTCTTC.

This clone occurred once. The gene calls are TRBV18 and TRBJ1-3, with a weak D call TRBD1 (6 bases). V lost 1 base and J 0 bases, leaving 7 bases between the germline ends. The CDR3 totals 15 residues. The germline CDR1 and CDR2 sequences are KGHSH and LQKENI. The CDR3 nucleotides are TGTGCCAGCTCACCACGGACAGACTCTGGAAACACCATATATTTT. Its protein product is CASSPRTDSGNTIYF. The variable domain in full, with the rest retrieved from reference TRBV18 and TRBJ1-3, is NAGVMQNPRHLVRRRGQEARLRCSPMKGHSHVYWYRQLPEEGLKFMVYLQKENIIDESGMPKERFSAEFPKEGPSILRIQQVVRGDSAAYFCASSPRTDSGNTIYFGEGSWLTVV.

This clone has just a few counts. V is TRBV7-9 and J is TRBJ1-2, with D perhaps TRBD1 (6 bases). From germline, CDR1 is SEHNR and CDR2 FQNEAQ (reference sequence). V dropped 5 bases and J dropped 8 bases, with 12 bases sitting between them. The CDR3 has 12 amino acids. In nucleotides, the CDR3 is TGTGCCAGCAGCCGGGGGGCAGAGGGCTACACCTTC. Its protein product is CASSRGAEGYTF.

This chain joins TRBV5-1 and TRBJ1-2, with TRBD1 matching over 10 bases. The CDR3 is made up of 15 amino acids. The germline V gene has CDR1 SGHRS and CDR2 YFSETQ. J lost 6 bases, V lost 4 bases, and 9 bases had no gene match. The CDR3 loop is CASSPQPGQGHGYTF. The DNA of the CDR3 is TGCGCCAGCAGCCCCCAACCGGGACAGGGGCATGGCTACACCTTC.

This CDR3 reads CASSQDVRNTIYF. The CDR3 bases are TGTGCCAGCAGCCAAGATGTAAGAAACACCATATATTTT. The genes are TRBV3-1 (or the pseudogene TRBV3-2) and TRBJ1-3; no firm D call. Germline assignment: CDR1 LGHDT and CDR2 YNNKEL (reference sequence). With 0 bases removed from V and 5 bases from J, the gap between germline ends came to 5 bases. This CDR3 region has 13 residues.

The genes are TRBV11-2 and TRBJ2-1; 9 nucleotides align to TRBD2. V dropped 3 bases and J dropped 7; count of bases not matched to a gene: 7. The CDR3 consists of 15 residues. Germline V gene lookup returns CDR1 SGHAT and CDR2 FQNNGV. This CDR3 reads CASSLQAGGGNEQFF. The CDR3 region has the DNA TGTGCCAGCAGCTTGCAAGCGGGAGGAGGAAATGAGCAGTTCTTC.

The genes are TRBV19 and TRBJ2-7; the match to TRBD2 covers 11 bases. The CDR3 contains 16 residues. V lost 6 bases to trimming and J lost 6 bases; unmatched junction nucleotides: 13. Germline CDR1 LNHDA, CDR2 SQIVND (reference sequence). Here the CDR3 reads CASSLTSGSYFGEQYF. The CDR3 nucleotides read TGTGCCAGTAGCCTTACTAGCGGGAGTTACTTTGGCGAGCAGTACTTC. Full variable domain (outside the CDR3, taken from reference TRBV19 and TRBJ2-7): DGGITQSPKYLFRKEGQNVTLSCEQNLNHDAMYWYRQDPGQGLRLIYYSQIVNDFQKGDIAEGYSVSREKKESFPLTVTSAQKNPTAFYLCASSLTSGSYFGEQYFGPGTRLTVT.